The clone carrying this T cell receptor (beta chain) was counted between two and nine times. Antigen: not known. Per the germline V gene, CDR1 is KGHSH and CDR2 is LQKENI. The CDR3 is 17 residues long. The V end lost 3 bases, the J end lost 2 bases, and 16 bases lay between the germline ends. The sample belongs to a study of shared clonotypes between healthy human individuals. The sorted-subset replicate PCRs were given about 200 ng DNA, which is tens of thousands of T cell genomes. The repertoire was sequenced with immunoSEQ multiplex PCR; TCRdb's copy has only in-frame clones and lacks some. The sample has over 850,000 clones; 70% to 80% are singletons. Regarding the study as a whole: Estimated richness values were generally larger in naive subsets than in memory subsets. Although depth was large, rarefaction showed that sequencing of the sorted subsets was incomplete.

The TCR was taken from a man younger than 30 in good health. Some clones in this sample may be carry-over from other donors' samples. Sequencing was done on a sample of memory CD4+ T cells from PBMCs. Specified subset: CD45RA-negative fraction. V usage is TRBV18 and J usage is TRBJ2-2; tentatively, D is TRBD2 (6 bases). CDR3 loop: CASSPYIGTFNTGELFF. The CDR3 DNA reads TGTGCCAGCTCACCTTACATCGGGACTTTTAACACCGGGGAGCTGTTTTTT.